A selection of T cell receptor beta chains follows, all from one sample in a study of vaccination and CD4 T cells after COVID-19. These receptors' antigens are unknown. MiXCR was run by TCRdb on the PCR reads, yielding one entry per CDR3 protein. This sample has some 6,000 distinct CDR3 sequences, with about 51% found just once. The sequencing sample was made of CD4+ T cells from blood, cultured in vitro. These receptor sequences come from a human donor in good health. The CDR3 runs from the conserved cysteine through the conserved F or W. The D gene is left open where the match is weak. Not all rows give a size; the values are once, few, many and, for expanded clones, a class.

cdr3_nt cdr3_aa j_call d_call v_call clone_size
TGTGCCAGCAGCTCCCCACTGGGCCGGCGATCTGGAAACACCATATATTTT CASSSPLGRRSGNTIYF TRBJ1-3 . TRBV7-2 few
TGTGCCAGCAGTCGAACTAAGACAGGGGGCCATCAGCCCCAGCATTTT CASSRTKTGGHQPQHF TRBJ1-5 TRBD1 TRBV27 few
TGTGCCAGCAGATCACCCACCGAGACACTCTATGGCTACACCTTC CASRSPTETLYGYTF TRBJ1-2 . TRBV28 .
TGTGCCATCAGTGAGTCTGGCAGCTCTGGGGCCAACGTCCTGACTTTC CAISESGSSGANVLTF TRBJ2-6 . TRBV10-3 .
TGTGCCAGCAGTTCCGCCAATTTTTGGGAAGGGATAATGAACACTGAAGCTTTCTTT CASSSANFWEGIMNTEAFF TRBJ1-1 . TRBV27 once
TGTGCCTCCACTAGCACAGATACGCAGTATTTT CASTSTDTQYF TRBJ2-3 . TRBV12-3/TRBV12-4 .
TGTGCCAGCAGTTATCCTTGGGGGAGCGGGACTCGCACAGATACGCAGTATTTT CASSYPWGSGTRTDTQYF TRBJ2-3 TRBD2 TRBV6-2/TRBV6-3 .
TGCGCCAGCAGCCAAGGGTTCGATATTGGGTCACCCCTCCACTTT CASSQGFDIGSPLHF TRBJ1-6 . TRBV4-1 .
TGCGCCAGCAGTTTAACCCGGGACCCGGGAAATTCACCCCTCCACTTT CASSLTRDPGNSPLHF TRBJ1-6 . TRBV10-2 .
TGTGCCAGCAGTCGCCTACAGGGCAGATTTTACTTC CASSRLQGRFYF TRBJ2-7 . TRBV27 .
TGTGCCACCAGCAGGGGCTACGAGCAGTACTTC CATSRGYEQYF TRBJ2-7 . TRBV6-1 .
TGTGCCAGCAGATACACAGGAGGCCAAGAGACCCAGTACTTC CASRYTGGQETQYF TRBJ2-5 . TRBV7-2 .
TGTGCCAGTAGTGGACTGGATTACAATGAGCAGTTCTTC CASSGLDYNEQFF TRBJ2-1 . TRBV19 few
TGTGCCAGCGGTACTAGGTGGGGTAATGAAAAACTGTTTTTT CASGTRWGNEKLFF TRBJ1-4 . TRBV2 .
TGTGCCAGCAGTTACTCCCCCGCCGCCCCCACAGATACGCAGTATTTT CASSYSPAAPTDTQYF TRBJ2-3 . TRBV6-2/TRBV6-3 .
TGTGCCAGCAGTTACCGGGACAGGGTTATCAATCAGCCCCAGCATTTT CASSYRDRVINQPQHF TRBJ1-5 TRBD1 TRBV6-2/TRBV6-3 .
TGCAGCGTTGTAGACACTGAAGCTTTCTTT CSVVDTEAFF TRBJ1-1 . TRBV29-1 .
TGTGCCATCCAGGGAGATTATGGCTACACCTTC CAIQGDYGYTF TRBJ1-2 . TRBV10-3 few
TGTGCCACCAGCAGAGATCGAGCGGACGGTGGGACCCAGTACTTC CATSRDRADGGTQYF TRBJ2-5 . TRBV15 few
TGCAGTGCTGGACAGGGGGCCGGAAACTATGGCTACACCTTC CSAGQGAGNYGYTF TRBJ1-2 TRBD1 TRBV20-1 .
TGTGCCAGCAGCTCTGGGCCCCGGGACAGGGGAGCTTTCTTT CASSSGPRDRGAFF TRBJ1-1 TRBD1 TRBV5-4 .
TGTGCCAGCACCGGCAGGGGGACTAGGGAGCAGTTCTTC CASTGRGTREQFF TRBJ2-1 . TRBV6-1 .
TGTGCCAGCAGTTCGGGGGGCGTCCTGACTAATGAAAAACTGTTTTTT CASSSGGVLTNEKLFF TRBJ1-4 . TRBV28 medium-sized
TGTGCCAGCAGCTTATTGCTGTCCTACGAGCAGTACTTC CASSLLLSYEQYF TRBJ2-7 . TRBV7-6 .
TGCAGTGCTGGGGCCACGGCCAAAAACATTCAGTACTTC CSAGATAKNIQYF TRBJ2-4 . TRBV20-1 .
TGTGCCAGCAGTGAAGCGCTTCGTGGGGGGCGCCAGGAGACCCAGTACTTC CASSEALRGGRQETQYF TRBJ2-5 . TRBV6-1 .
TGTGCCAGCAGCTTACGGGACGGTGACACTGAAGCTTTCTTT CASSLRDGDTEAFF TRBJ1-1 . TRBV7-9 .
TGTGCCAGTAGTACCAGGGATGGGGATCAGCCCCAGCATTTT CASSTRDGDQPQHF TRBJ1-5 . TRBV19 medium-sized
TGTGCCAGCAGTGATCGGCGGGGTTTCGGCACCGGGGAGCTGTTTTTT CASSDRRGFGTGELFF TRBJ2-2 . TRBV2 .
TGTGCCAGTAGTATAGATGGTTACGGGGAGCTGTTTTTT CASSIDGYGELFF TRBJ2-2 . TRBV19 .
TGCAGTGCTACGGACAGGGCTCTTGATGGCTACACCTTC CSATDRALDGYTF TRBJ1-2 TRBD1 TRBV20-1 few
TGTGCCAGTAGTATAGGACACACAGAGCGCAACACCATATATTTT CASSIGHTERNTIYF TRBJ1-3 . TRBV19 .
TGCAGTGCTACCCGGGACAGGGGGCGCGCCTATGGCTACACCTTC CSATRDRGRAYGYTF TRBJ1-2 TRBD1 TRBV20-1 few
TGTGCCACCGGAGTCGCCCCGGGGGGCTCCTACAATGAGCAGTTCTTC CATGVAPGGSYNEQFF TRBJ2-1 TRBD2 TRBV24-1 .
TGTGCCACCAGTGATTCGGGACGCCTGTCCTACGAGCAGTACTTC CATSDSGRLSYEQYF TRBJ2-7 . TRBV24-1 .
TGTGCCTGGATGAGTAGCGGGGCCGGGACCCAGTACTTC CAWMSSGAGTQYF TRBJ2-5 TRBD2 TRBV30 .
TGTGCCAGAAGGACAGTCCCGGGAAACACCATATATTTT CARRTVPGNTIYF TRBJ1-3 . TRBV2 .
TGCAGTGCTTCTTCACCGGGAGGGGTCCAAGAGACCCAGTACTTC CSASSPGGVQETQYF TRBJ2-5 TRBD2 TRBV20-1 .
TGCGCCAGCAGCCAAGATAGGGTCTCCACTGAAGCTTTCTTT CASSQDRVSTEAFF TRBJ1-1 . TRBV4-3 few
TGCAGTGCTAGCAATGAGAATGGACTGCTTAATGAAAAACTGTTTTTT CSASNENGLLNEKLFF TRBJ1-4 . TRBV20-1 .
TGTGCCAGCGAGCAGGGACCCATGAACACTGAAGCTTTCTTT CASEQGPMNTEAFF TRBJ1-1 . TRBV28 few
TGTGCCAGCACCCGGACTACCGGTGGAAACACCATATATTTT CASTRTTGGNTIYF TRBJ1-3 . TRBV7-9 .